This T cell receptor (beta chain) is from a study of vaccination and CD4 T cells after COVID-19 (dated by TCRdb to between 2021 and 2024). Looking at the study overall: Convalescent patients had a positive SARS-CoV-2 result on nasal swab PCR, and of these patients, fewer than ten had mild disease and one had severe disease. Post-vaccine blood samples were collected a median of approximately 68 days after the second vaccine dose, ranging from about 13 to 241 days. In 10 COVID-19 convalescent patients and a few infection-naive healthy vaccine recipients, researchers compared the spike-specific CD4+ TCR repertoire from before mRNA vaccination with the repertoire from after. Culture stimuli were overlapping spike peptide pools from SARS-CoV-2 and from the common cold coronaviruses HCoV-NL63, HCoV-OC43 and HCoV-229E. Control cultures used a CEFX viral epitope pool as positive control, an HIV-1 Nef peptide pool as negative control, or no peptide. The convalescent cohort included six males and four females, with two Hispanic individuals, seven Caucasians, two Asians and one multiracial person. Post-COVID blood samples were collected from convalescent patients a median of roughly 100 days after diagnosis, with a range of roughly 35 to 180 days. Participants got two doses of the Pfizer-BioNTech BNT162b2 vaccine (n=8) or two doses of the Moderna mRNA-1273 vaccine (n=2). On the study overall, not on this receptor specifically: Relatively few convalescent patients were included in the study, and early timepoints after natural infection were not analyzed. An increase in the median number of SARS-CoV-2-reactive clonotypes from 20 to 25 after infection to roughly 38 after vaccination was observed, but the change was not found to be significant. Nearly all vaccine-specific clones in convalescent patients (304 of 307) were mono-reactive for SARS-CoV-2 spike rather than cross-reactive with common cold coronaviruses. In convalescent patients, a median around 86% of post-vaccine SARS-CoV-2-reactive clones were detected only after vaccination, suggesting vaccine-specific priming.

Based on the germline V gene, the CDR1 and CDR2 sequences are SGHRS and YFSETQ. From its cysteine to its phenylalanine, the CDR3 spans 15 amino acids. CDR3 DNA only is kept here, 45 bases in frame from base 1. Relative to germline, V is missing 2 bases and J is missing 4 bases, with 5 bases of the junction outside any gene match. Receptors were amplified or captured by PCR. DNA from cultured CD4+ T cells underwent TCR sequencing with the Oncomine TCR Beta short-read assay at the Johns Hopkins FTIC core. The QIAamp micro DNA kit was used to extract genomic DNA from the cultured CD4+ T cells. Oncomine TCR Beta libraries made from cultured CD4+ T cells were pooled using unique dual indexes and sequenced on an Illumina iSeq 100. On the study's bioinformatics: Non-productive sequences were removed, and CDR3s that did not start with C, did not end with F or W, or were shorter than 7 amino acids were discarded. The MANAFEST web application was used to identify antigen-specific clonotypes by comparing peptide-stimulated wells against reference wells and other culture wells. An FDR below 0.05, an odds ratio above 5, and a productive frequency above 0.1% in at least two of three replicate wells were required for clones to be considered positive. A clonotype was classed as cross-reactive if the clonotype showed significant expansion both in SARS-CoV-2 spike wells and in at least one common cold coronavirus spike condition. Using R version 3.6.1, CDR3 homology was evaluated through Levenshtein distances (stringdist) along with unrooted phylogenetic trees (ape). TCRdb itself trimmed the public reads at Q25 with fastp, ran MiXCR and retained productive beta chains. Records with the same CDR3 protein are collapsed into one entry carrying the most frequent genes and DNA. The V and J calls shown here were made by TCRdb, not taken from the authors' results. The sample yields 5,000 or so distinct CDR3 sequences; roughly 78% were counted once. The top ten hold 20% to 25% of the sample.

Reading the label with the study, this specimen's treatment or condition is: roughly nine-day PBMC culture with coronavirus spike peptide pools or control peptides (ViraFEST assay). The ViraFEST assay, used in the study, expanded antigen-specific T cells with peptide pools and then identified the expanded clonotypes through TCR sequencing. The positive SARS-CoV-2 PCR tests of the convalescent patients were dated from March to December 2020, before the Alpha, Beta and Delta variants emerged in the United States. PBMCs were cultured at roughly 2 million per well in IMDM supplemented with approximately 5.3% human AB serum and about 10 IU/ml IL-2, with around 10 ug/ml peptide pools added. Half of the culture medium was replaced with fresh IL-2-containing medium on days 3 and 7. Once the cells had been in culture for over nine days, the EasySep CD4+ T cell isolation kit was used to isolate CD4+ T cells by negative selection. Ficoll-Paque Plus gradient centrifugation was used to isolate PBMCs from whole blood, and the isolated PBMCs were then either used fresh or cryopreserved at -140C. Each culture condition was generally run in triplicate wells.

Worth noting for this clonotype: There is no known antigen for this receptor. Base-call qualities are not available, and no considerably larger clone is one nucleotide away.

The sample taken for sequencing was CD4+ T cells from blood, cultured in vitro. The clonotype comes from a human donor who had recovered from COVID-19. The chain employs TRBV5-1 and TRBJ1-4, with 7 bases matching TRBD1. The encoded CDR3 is CASSFRDSHNEKLFF. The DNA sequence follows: TGCGCCAGCAGCTTCCGGGACAGCCATAATGAAAAACTGTTTTTT.